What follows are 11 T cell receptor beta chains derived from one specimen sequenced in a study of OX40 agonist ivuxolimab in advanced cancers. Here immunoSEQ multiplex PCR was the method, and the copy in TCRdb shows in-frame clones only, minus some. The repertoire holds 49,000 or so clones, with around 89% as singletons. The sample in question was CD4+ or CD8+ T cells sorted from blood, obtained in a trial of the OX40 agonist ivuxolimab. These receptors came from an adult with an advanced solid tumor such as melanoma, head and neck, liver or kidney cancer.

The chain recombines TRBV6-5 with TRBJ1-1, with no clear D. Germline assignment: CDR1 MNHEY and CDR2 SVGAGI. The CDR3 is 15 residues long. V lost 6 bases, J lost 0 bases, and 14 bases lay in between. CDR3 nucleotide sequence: TGTGCCAGCAGAATACTGGGTAGGGTGAACACTGAAGCTTTCTTT. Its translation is CASRILGRVNTEAFF.

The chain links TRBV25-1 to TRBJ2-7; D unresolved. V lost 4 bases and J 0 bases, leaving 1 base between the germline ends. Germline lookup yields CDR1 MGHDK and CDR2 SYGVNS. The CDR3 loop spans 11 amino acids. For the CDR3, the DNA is TGTGCCAGCAGTGGCTCCTACGAGCAGTACTTC. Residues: CASSGSYEQYF.

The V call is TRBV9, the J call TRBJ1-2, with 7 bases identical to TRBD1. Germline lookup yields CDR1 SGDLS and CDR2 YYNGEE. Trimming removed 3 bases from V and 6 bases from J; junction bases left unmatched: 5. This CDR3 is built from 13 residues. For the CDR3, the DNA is TGTGCCAGCAGCGCCCGGGACAGAGATGGCTACACCTTC. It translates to CASSARDRDGYTF.

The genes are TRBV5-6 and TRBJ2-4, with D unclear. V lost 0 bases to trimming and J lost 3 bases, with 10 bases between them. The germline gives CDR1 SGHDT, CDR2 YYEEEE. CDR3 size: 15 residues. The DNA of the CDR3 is TGTGCCAGCAGCTTGGGTCTAGTTGTCAAAAACATTCAGTACTTC. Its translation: CASSLGLVVKNIQYF. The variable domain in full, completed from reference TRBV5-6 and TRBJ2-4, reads DAGVTQSPTHLIKTRGQQVTLRCSPKSGHDTVSWYQQALGQGPQFIFQYYEEEERQRGNFPDRFSGHQFPNYSSELNVNALLLGDSALYLCASSLGLVVKNIQYFGAGTRLSVL.

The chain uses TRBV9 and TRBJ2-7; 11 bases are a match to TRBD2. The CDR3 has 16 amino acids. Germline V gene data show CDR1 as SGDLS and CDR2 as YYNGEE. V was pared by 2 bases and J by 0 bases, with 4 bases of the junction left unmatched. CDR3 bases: TGTGCCAGCAGCGTTTCCGGGACTAGCGGCTCCTACGAGCAGTACTTC. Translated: CASSVSGTSGSYEQYF.

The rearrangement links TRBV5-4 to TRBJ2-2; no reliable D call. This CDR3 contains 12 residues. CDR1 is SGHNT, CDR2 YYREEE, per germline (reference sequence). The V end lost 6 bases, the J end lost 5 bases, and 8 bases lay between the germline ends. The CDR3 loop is CASTLGTGELFF. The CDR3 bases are TGTGCCAGCACCTTAGGAACCGGGGAGCTGTTTTTT.

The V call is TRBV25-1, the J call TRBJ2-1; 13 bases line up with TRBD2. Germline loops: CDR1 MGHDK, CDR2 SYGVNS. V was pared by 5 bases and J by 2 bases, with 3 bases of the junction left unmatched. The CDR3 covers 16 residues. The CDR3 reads CASSPGLAGPYNEQFF. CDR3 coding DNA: TGTGCCAGCAGTCCGGGACTAGCGGGACCCTACAATGAGCAGTTCTTC.

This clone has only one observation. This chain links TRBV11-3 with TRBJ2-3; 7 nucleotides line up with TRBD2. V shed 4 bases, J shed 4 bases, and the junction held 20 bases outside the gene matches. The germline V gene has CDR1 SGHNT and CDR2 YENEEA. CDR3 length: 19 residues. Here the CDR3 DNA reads TGTGCCAGCAGCTCCCACCCGGGTTGGGGCGGGAGTGTTTCAGATACGCAGTATTTT. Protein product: CASSSHPGWGGSVSDTQYF.

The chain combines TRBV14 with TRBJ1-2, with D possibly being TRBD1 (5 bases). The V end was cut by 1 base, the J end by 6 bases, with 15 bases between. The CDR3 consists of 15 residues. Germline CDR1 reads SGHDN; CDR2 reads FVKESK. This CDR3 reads CASSQGAGNVDGYTF. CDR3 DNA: TGTGCCAGCAGCCAAGGGGCAGGGAACGTGGATGGCTACACCTTC.

The CDR3 DNA is TGTGCCACAATGGGCGGGAGAACAGATACGCAGTATTTT. Translation: CATMGGRTDTQYF. The chain carries TRBV19 and TRBJ2-3, with 7 bases aligning to TRBD2. The CDR3 has 13 residues. Trimming removed 10 bases from V and 3 bases from J; junction bases left unmatched: 7. Germline V gene sequence: CDR1 LNHDA, CDR2 SQIVND (reference sequence).

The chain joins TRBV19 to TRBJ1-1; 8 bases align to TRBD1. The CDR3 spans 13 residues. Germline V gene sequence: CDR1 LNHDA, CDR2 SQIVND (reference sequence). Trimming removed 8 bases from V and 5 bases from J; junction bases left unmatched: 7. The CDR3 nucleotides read TGTGCCAGTTCGACAGGGGTGGGAACTGAAGCTTTCTTT. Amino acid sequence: CASSTGVGTEAFF. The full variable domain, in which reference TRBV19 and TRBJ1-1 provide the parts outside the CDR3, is DGGITQSPKYLFRKEGQNVTLSCEQNLNHDAMYWYRQDPGQGLRLIYYSQIVNDFQKGDIAEGYSVSREKKESFPLTVTSAQKNPTAFYLCASSTGVGTEAFFGQGTRLTVV.